This T cell receptor (beta chain) emerged from a study of Ad26.COV2.S vaccination and SARS-CoV-2 variants. With 1 base clipped from V and 4 bases from J, the junction kept 3 bases outside the gene matches. Germline V CDR1 and CDR2: SGHNT, YYREEE (reference sequence). This CDR3 comprises 15 residues. The repertoire was sequenced with immunoSEQ multiplex PCR; TCRdb's copy has only in-frame clones and lacks some. The sample holds fewer than 400,000 clones, over 80% seen once. The treatment denotes: around 19 received Ad26.COV2.S at low or high dose, single or two shots; 5 received placebo; per-sample allocation not given. The study sampled participants on day 63 after the first vaccine or placebo injection.

The sample here was peripheral blood, taken in a trial of Ad26.COV2.S vaccine versus placebo. J is TRBJ1-2 and V is TRBV5-4; TRBD1 matches at 11 bases. The sequence came from a person aged 18-60 years who received the Ad26.COV2.S COVID-19 vaccine or a placebo. The CDR3, as DNA: TGTGCCAGCAGCTTGTCGGGACAGGGGGGCTATGGCTACACCTTC. This codes for CASSLSGQGGYGYTF.